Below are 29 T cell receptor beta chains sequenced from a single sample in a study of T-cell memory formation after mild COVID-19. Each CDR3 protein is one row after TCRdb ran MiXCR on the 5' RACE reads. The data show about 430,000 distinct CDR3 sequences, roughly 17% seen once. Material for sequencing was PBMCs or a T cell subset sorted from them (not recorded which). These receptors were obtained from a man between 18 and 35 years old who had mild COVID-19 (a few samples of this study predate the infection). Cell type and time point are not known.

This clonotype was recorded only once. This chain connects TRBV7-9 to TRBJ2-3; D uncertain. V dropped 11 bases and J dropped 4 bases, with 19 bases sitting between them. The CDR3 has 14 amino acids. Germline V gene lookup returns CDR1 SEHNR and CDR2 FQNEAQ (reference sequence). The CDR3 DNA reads TGTGCCTGCGGTGACGGCCCCACGGCAGATACGCAGTATTTT. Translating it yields CACGDGPTADTQYF.

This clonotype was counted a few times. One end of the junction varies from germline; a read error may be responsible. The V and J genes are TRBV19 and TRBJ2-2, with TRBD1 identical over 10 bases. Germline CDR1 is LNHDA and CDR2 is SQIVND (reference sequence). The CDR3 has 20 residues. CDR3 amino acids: CASRASRGTGAFVDTGELFF. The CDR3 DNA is TGTGCAAGTAGGGCGTCCCGCGGGACAGGGGCGTTCGTAGACACCGGGGAGCTGTTTTTT.

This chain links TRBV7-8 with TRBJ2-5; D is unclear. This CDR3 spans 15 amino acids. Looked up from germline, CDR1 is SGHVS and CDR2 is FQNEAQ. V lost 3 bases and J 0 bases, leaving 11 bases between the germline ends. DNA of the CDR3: TGTGCCAGCAGCTTCTCGTTGATATACCAAGAGACCCAGTACTTC. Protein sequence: CASSFSLIYQETQYF. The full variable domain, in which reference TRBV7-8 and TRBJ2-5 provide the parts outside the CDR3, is GAGVSQSPRYKVAKRGQDVALRCDPISGHVSLFWYQQALGQGPEFLTYFQNEAQLDKSGLPSDRFFAERPEGSVSTLKIQRTQQEDSAVYLCASSFSLIYQETQYFGPGTRLLVL.

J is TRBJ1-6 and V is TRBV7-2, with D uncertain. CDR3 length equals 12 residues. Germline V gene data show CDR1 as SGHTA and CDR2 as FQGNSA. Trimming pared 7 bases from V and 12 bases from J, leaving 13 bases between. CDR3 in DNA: TGTGCCAGCACCCTACCCGGGATACCCCTCCACTTT. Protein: CASTLPGIPLHF.

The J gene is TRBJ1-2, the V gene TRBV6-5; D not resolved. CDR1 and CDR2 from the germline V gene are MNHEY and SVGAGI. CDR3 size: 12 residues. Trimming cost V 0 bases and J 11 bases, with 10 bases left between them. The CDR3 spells CASSYSGRRYTF. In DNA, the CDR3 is TGTGCCAGCAGTTACTCCGGCAGGCGATACACCTTC.

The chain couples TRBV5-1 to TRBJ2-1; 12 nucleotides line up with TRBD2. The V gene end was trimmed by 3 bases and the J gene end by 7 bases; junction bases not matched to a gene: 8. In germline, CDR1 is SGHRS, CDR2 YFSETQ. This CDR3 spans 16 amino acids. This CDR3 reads CASSSGLAGNRNEQFF. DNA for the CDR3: TGCGCCAGCAGCTCTGGACTAGCGGGGAATCGAAATGAGCAGTTCTTC.

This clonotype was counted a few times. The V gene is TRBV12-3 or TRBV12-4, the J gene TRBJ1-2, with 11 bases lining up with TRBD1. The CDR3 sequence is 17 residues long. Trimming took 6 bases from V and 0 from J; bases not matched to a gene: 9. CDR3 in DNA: TGTGCCAGCAGGGTACTCCCGGGACAGGGGGCTAACTATGGCTACACCTTC. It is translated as CASRVLPGQGANYGYTF.

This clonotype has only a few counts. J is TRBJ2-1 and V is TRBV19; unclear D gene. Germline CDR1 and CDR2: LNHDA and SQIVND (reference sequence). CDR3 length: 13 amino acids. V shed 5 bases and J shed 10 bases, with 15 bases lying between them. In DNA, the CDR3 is TGTGCCAGTAGTTACTCCGAGGTAGACGAGCAGTTCTTC. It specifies CASSYSEVDEQFF.

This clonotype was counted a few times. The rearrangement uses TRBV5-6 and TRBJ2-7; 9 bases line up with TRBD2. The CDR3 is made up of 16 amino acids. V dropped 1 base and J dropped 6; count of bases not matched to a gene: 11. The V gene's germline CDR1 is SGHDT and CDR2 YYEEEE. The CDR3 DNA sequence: TGTGCCAGCAGCTTGTTAGCGGGGGCCCGCTTTGTCGAGCAGTACTTC. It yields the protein CASSLLAGARFVEQYF.

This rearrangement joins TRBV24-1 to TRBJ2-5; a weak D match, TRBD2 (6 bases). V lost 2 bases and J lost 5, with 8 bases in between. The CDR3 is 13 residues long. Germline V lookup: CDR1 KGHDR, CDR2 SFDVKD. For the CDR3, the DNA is TGTGCCACCAGTGATTCCGGGGGTGAGACCCAGTACTTC. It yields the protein CATSDSGGETQYF.

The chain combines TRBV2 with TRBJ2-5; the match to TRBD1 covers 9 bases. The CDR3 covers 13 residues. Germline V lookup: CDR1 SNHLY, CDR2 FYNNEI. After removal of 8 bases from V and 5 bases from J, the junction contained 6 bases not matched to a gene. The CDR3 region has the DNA TGTGCCAGCGTGACAGGGACAGGGGAGACCCAGTACTTC. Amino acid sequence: CASVTGTGETQYF.

The CDR3 is CASSPGEGGYGYTF. The CDR3 DNA reads TGTGCCAGCTCACCGGGCGAGGGGGGTTATGGCTACACCTTC. J is TRBJ1-2 and V is TRBV18, with D tentatively TRBD1 (6 bases). CDR1 KGHSH and CDR2 LQKENI come from the germline V gene. Trimming stripped 3 bases from V and 5 bases from J, with 13 bases between. The length of the CDR3 is 14 residues.

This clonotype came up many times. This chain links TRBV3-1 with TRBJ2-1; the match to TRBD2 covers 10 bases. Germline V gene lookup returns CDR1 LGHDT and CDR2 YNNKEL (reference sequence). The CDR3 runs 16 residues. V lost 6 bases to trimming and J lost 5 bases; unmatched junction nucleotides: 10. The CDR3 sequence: CASRNSGGAPHNEQFF. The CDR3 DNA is TGTGCCAGCAGAAACAGCGGGGGGGCACCCCACAATGAGCAGTTCTTC.

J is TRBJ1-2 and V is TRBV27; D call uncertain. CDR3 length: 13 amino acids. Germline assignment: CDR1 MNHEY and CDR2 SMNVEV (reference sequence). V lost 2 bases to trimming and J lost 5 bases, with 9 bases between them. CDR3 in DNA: TGTGCCAGCAGTTTAAGCAGTGGGTATGGCTACACCTTC. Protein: CASSLSSGYGYTF.

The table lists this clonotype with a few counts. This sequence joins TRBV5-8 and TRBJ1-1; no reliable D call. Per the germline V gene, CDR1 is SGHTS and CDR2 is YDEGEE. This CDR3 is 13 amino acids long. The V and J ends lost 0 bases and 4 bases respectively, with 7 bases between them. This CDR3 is CASSLASATEAFF. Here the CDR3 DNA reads TGTGCCAGCAGCTTGGCCTCGGCCACTGAAGCTTTCTTT. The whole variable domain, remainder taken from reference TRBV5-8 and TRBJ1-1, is EAGVTQSPTHLIKTRGQQATLRCSPISGHTSVYWYQQALGLGLQFLLWYDEGEERNRGNFPPRFSGRQFPNYSSELNVNALELEDSALYLCASSLASATEAFFGQGTRLTVV.

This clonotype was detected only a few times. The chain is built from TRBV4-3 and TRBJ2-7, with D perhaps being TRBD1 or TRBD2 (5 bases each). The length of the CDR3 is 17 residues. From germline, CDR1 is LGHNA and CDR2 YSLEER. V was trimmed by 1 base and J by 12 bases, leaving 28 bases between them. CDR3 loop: CASSQAKGMGDLMDPYF. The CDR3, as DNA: TGCGCCAGCAGCCAAGCTAAGGGGATGGGGGACCTCATGGATCCGTACTTC.

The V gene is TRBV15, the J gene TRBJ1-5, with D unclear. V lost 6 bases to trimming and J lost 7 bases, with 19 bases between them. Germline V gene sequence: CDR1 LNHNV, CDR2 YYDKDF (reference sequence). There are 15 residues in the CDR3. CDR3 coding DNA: TGTGCCACCAGGTCGGTACGGGCGGATAACCAGCCCCAGCATTTT. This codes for CATRSVRADNQPQHF.

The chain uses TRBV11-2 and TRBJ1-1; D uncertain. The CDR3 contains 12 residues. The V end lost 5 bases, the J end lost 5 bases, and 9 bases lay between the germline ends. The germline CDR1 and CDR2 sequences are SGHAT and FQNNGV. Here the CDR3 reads CASSVSRTEAFF. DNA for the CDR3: TGTGCCAGCAGCGTAAGTAGGACTGAAGCTTTCTTT.

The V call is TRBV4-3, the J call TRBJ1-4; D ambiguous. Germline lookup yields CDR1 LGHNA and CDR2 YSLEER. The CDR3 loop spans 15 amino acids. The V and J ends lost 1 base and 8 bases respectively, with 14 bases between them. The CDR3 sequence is CASSQAEGLNEKLFF. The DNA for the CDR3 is TGCGCCAGCAGCCAAGCAGAGGGTCTGAACGAAAAACTGTTTTTT.

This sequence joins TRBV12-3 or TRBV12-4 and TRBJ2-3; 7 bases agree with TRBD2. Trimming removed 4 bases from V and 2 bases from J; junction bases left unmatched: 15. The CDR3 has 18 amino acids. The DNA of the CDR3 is TGTGCCAGCAGTTCCTCTGGAAGGCGGGGGACTGTCACAGATACGCAGTATTTT. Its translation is CASSSSGRRGTVTDTQYF.

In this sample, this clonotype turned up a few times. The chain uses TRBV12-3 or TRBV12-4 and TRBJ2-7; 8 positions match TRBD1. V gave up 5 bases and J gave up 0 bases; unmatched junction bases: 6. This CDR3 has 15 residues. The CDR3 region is CASSPPTGVSYEQYF. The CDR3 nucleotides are TGTGCCAGCAGTCCCCCGACAGGGGTCTCCTACGAGCAGTACTTC.

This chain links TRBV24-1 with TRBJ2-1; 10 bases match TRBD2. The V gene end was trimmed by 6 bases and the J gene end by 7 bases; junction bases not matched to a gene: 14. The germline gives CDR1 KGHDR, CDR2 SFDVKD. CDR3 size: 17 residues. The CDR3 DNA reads TGTGCCACCAGTCCAAACCCCCTAGCGGGGGCGGGTAATGAGCAGTTCTTC. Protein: CATSPNPLAGAGNEQFF.

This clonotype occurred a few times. In DNA, the CDR3 is TGTGCCAGCAGTCACGGGATCACTTCGGCAGATACGCAGTATTTT. Translated, it gives CASSHGITSADTQYF. J is TRBJ2-3 and V is TRBV7-3; a possible D gene is TRBD2 (5 bases). Trimming cost V 6 bases and J 4 bases, with 17 bases left between them. CDR1 SGHTA and CDR2 FQGTGA come from the germline V gene. The CDR3 sequence is 15 residues long.

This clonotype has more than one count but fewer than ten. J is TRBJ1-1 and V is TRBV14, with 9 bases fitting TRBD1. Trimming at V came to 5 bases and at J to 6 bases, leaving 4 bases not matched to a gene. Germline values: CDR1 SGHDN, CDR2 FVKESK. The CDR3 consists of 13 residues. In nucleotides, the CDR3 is TGTGCCAGCAGCGGACAGGGGACGGCTGAAGCTTTCTTT. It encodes CASSGQGTAEAFF.

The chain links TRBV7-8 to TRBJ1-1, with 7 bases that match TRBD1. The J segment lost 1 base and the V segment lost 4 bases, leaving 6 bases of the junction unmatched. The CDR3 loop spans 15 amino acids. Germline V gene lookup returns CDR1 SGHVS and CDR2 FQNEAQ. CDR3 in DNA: TGTGCCAGCAGCTCTTACCGACAGGGGAACACTGAAGCTTTCTTT. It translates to CASSSYRQGNTEAFF. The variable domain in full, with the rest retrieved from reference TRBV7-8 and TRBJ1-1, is GAGVSQSPRYKVAKRGQDVALRCDPISGHVSLFWYQQALGQGPEFLTYFQNEAQLDKSGLPSDRFFAERPEGSVSTLKIQRTQQEDSAVYLCASSSYRQGNTEAFFGQGTRLTVV.

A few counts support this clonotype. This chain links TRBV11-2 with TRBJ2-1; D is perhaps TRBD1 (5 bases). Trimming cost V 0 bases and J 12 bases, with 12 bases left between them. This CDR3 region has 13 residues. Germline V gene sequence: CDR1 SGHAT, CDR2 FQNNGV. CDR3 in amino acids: CASSLETAEGQFF. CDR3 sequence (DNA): TGTGCCAGCAGCTTAGAGACAGCAGAAGGGCAGTTCTTC.

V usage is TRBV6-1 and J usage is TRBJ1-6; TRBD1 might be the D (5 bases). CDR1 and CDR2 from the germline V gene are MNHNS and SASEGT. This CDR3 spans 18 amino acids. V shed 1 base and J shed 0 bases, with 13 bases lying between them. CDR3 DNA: TGTGCCAGCAGTGAAGTTCCCTCAGGGAGCTCCTATAATTCACCCCTCCACTTT. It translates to CASSEVPSGSSYNSPLHF.

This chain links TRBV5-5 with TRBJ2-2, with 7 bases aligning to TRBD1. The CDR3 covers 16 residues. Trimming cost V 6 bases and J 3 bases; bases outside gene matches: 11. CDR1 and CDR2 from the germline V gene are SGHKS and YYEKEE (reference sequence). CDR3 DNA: TGTGCCAGCACCAAGAAACAGGGGCGAGACACCGGGGAGCTGTTTTTT. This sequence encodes CASTKKQGRDTGELFF.

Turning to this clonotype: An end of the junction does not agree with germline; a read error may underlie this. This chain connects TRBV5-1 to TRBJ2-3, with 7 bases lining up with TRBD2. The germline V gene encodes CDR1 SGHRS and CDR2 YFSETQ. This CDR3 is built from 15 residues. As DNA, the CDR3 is TGCGACAGCAGCTTCGGCGGGGGATGCACAGATACGCAGTATTTT. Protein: CDSSFGGGCTDTQYF.